The entry that follows covers one T cell receptor (beta chain) sequence. Its antigen is as yet unknown. These data are taken from a study of coeliac disease. General study results and limits: Active celiac intraepithelial and lamina propria samples had lower TRB and TRG clonality than control samples. Most TRB amino acid sequences occurred in only one sample.

Libraries were prepared by immunoSEQ multiplex PCR; TCRdb keeps only in-frame clonotypes and omits some of them. The sample lists under 6,000 clones; roughly 74% were seen once. Trimming pared 5 bases from V and 4 bases from J, leaving 14 bases between. CDR3 length: 14 amino acids. The germline V gene has CDR1 SGHTA and CDR2 FQGNSA. Material: lamina propria lymphocytes from the gut. The V call is TRBV7-2, the J call TRBJ1-2, with a tentative D call TRBD1 (5 bases). The TCR was taken from a woman between 18 and 30 years old with active celiac disease. The CDR3 nucleotides are TGTGCCAGCAGCCTCCCGGCGGGACGCTATGGCTACACCTTC. It translates to CASSLPAGRYGYTF.